This entry lists 19 T cell receptor beta chains sequenced from one sample in a study of blood T cell repertoires in COVID-19. Here immunoSEQ multiplex PCR was the method, and the copy in TCRdb shows in-frame clones only, minus some. This table has 150,000 to 200,000 clones, about 91% appearing once. The specimen sequenced was peripheral blood. The receptors were sampled from a woman in her thirties with acute or convalescent COVID-19.

The V call is TRBV10-2, the J call TRBJ1-2; D is uncertain. Germline CDR1 is WSHSY and CDR2 is SAAADI. The germline V and J ends were trimmed by 0 bases and 5 bases, with 10 bases remaining between them. This CDR3 region has 14 residues. The CDR3 loop is CASSESLGVYGYTF. In nucleotides, the CDR3 is TGCGCCAGCAGTGAGTCATTGGGAGTTTATGGCTACACCTTC.

This chain uses TRBV27 with TRBJ2-1; 9 bases line up with TRBD2. Unmatched junction bases numbered 6, after V lost 3 bases and J lost 6 bases. CDR3 size: 15 residues. Germline V CDR1 and CDR2: MNHEY, SMNVEV (reference sequence). DNA of the CDR3: TGTGCCAGCAGTTTCGTGGCTAGCGGGATCAATGAGCAGTTCTTC. It yields the protein CASSFVASGINEQFF.

The genes are TRBV9 and TRBJ1-6, with 7 bases aligning to TRBD1. Looked up from germline, CDR1 is SGDLS and CDR2 is YYNGEE. The ends lost 0 bases at V and 7 bases at J; junction bases unmatched: 4. The CDR3 has 15 amino acids. CDR3 residues: CASSVAGTENSPLHF. The DNA of the CDR3 is TGTGCCAGCAGCGTAGCCGGGACAGAGAATTCACCCCTCCACTTT.

The chain uses TRBV6-1 and TRBJ1-5; no clear D gene. The germline gives CDR1 MNHNS, CDR2 SASEGT. V gave up 0 bases and J gave up 5 bases, with 8 bases separating them. CDR3 length: 14 residues. The CDR3 protein is CASSEAWADQPQHF. The CDR3 DNA is TGTGCCAGCAGTGAAGCTTGGGCCGATCAGCCCCAGCATTTT.

The genes are TRBV6-5 and TRBJ2-1; TRBD2 agrees at 11 bases. Per the germline V gene, CDR1 is MNHEY and CDR2 is SVGAGI. This CDR3 region has 13 residues. The ends lost 10 bases at V and 10 bases at J; junction bases unmatched: 9. The CDR3 DNA reads as TGTGCCACCCTACTAGCGGGAGAGGGAGAGCAGTTCTTC. This translates into CATLLAGEGEQFF.

The chain combines TRBV5-8 with TRBJ1-5, with D tentatively TRBD1 (5 bases). This CDR3 is built from 13 residues. Germline CDR1 and CDR2: SGHTS and YDEGEE. V was shortened by 2 bases and J by 4 bases, with 7 bases between the two germline ends. The CDR3 region is CASSFGGNQPQHF. As DNA, the CDR3 is TGTGCCAGCAGCTTTGGGGGGAATCAGCCCCAGCATTTT.

This rearrangement joins TRBV6-5 to TRBJ2-7, with 9 bases aligning to TRBD2. J lost 3 bases, V lost 0 bases, and 6 bases had no gene match. The CDR3 has 16 amino acids. Germline CDR1 and CDR2: MNHEY and SVGAGI. The CDR3: CASSYSGSGRRYEQYF. The CDR3 region has the DNA TGTGCCAGCAGTTACTCGGGGAGCGGGAGGCGCTACGAGCAGTACTTC.

The CDR3 is CAETGFGSTIYF. DNA of the CDR3: TGTGCAGAAACAGGCTTCGGATCCACCATATATTTT. This chain connects TRBV27 to TRBJ1-3; D perhaps matches TRBD1 (5 bases). Germline assignment: CDR1 MNHEY and CDR2 SMNVEV (reference sequence). The CDR3 is made up of 12 amino acids.

The J gene is TRBJ2-3, the V gene TRBV30, with unresolved D. CDR3 length: 12 amino acids. V lost 2 bases and J 3 bases, leaving 6 bases between the germline ends. Germline V lookup: CDR1 GTSNPN, CDR2 SVGIG (reference sequence). The CDR3 region has the DNA TGTGCCTGGAGTACGAGGACAGATACGCAGTATTTT. Amino acids: CAWSTRTDTQYF.

CDR3 in DNA: TGTGCCAGCAGTTACGCGACAGGGGCTAATTCACCCCTCCACTTT. Translating it yields CASSYATGANSPLHF. The rearrangement joins TRBV6-6 to TRBJ1-6; 8 bases are a match to TRBD1. Germline V gives CDR1 MNHNY, CDR2 SVGAGI (reference sequence). The CDR3 totals 15 residues. J lost 6 bases, V lost 2 bases, and 3 bases had no gene match.

This chain joins TRBV15 and TRBJ1-1, with 8 bases matching TRBD1. The junction had 5 bases not matched to a gene; V was cut back by 4 bases and J by 10 bases. The CDR3 loop spans 12 amino acids. Germline values: CDR1 LNHNV, CDR2 YYDKDF (reference sequence). CDR3 loop: CATSTDRVRAFF. The DNA for the CDR3 is TGTGCCACCAGCACGGACAGGGTTCGAGCTTTCTTT.

The J gene is TRBJ2-1, the V gene TRBV6-5; no reliable D call. V was trimmed by 8 bases and J by 6 bases, leaving 14 bases between them. CDR3 length: 13 amino acids. Germline V lookup: CDR1 MNHEY, CDR2 SVGAGI. CDR3 region: CASCTSSCNEQFF. CDR3 coding DNA: TGTGCCAGCTGCACCTCGAGTTGCAATGAGCAGTTCTTC.

The chain uses TRBV6-6 and TRBJ2-3; D may be TRBD2 (5 bases). Trimming left V 2 bases short and J 0 bases short, with 9 bases between. The germline CDR1 and CDR2 sequences are MNHNY and SVGAGI (reference sequence). The CDR3 spans 15 residues. CDR3: CASSYGETSTDTQYF. In DNA form, the CDR3 reads TGTGCCAGCAGTTACGGGGAGACTAGCACAGATACGCAGTATTTT.

V is TRBV11-3 and J is TRBJ2-5, with D unclear. This CDR3 comprises 12 residues. Trimming pared 1 base from V and 7 bases from J, leaving 7 bases between. Germline loops: CDR1 SGHNT, CDR2 YENEEA. The CDR3 coding sequence is TGTGCCAGCAGCTTAGTGTACGGGACCCAGTACTTC. Translated, it gives CASSLVYGTQYF. Filled out from reference TRBV11-3 and TRBJ2-5, the complete variable domain reads EAGVVQSPRYKIIEKKQPVAFWCNPISGHNTLYWYLQNLGQGPELLIRYENEEAVDDSQLPKDRFSAERLKGVDSTLKIQPAELGDSAVYLCASSLVYGTQYFGPGTRLLVL.

In regard to this clone: The junction differs from germline at one of its ends, possibly a read error. The genes are TRBV11-2 and TRBJ2-1; D not resolved. The germline V gene encodes CDR1 SGHAT and CDR2 FQNNGV. CDR3 length: 11 residues. CDR3 DNA sequence: TGTGCCAGCAGCCAATCCCCCAGCGAGATCTTC. Protein sequence: CASSQSPSEIF. Full variable domain (outside the CDR3, taken from reference TRBV11-2 and TRBJ2-1): EAGVAQSPRYKIIEKRQSVAFWCNPISGHATLYWYQQILGQGPKLLIQFQNNGVVDDSQLPKDRFSAERLKGVDSTLKIQPAKLEDSAVYLCASSQSPSEIFGPGTRLTVL.

The chain couples TRBV30 to TRBJ2-2; a possible D gene is TRBD1 (6 bases). Looked up from germline, CDR1 is GTSNPN and CDR2 is SVGIG (reference sequence). The V gene lost 4 bases and the J gene lost 4 bases, with 13 bases spanning the gap. The CDR3 has 14 amino acids. The CDR3 region has the DNA TGTGCCTGGACCCGACAGGTCCCCACCGGGGAGCTGTTTTTT. This encodes CAWTRQVPTGELFF.

This clone has a single count. The CDR3 reads CASTRTGLDEQFF. In DNA form, the CDR3 reads TGTGCCAGCACCCGGACAGGGTTGGATGAGCAGTTCTTC. The gene calls are TRBV6-5 and TRBJ2-1; 8 bases match TRBD1. This CDR3 has 13 residues. In germline, CDR1 is MNHEY, CDR2 SVGAGI. Trimming took 7 bases from V and 8 from J; bases not matched to a gene: 7.

This clone showed up just a few times. V usage is TRBV19 and J usage is TRBJ2-1; 11 bases are a match to TRBD1. With 1 base clipped from V and 1 base from J, the junction kept 9 bases outside the gene matches. Germline V gene lookup returns CDR1 LNHDA and CDR2 SQIVND (reference sequence). CDR3 length: 19 amino acids. The CDR3: CASSIGFVGTGGSYNEQFF. As DNA, the CDR3 is TGTGCCAGTAGTATAGGGTTTGTTGGGACAGGGGGTTCCTACAATGAGCAGTTCTTC.

The CDR3 loop reads CASSLDRGLAETQYF. The CDR3 DNA sequence: TGTGCCAGCAGCTTAGACCGCGGACTAGCGGAGACCCAGTACTTC. The V call is TRBV13, the J call TRBJ2-5; 9 nucleotides agree with TRBD2. Germline values: CDR1 PRHDT, CDR2 FYEKMQ (reference sequence). The junction had 5 bases not matched to a gene; V was cut back by 1 base and J by 5 bases. This CDR3 comprises 15 residues.